Below, one T cell receptor (beta chain) is given with its context. Deletions cut 4 bases from V and 13 bases from J, with 23 bases between. The CDR3 runs 15 residues. Germline assignment: CDR1 SGHTA and CDR2 FQGTGA. The sample originates from a study of tumor-infiltrating lymphocytes in oesophageal squamous cell carcinoma. TCRdb reanalysed the PCR reads using MiXCR and keeps one entry per CDR3 protein. This sample has 10,000 or so distinct CDR3 sequences; approximately 50% occur once, and the top ten carry more than 30%. This chain joins TRBV7-3 and TRBJ2-4; D may correspond to TRBD1 or TRBD2 (5 bases each). The sequence was obtained from a female donor with esophageal squamous cell carcinoma. The sample taken for sequencing was esophageal tumor tissue. CDR3 DNA sequence: TGTGCCAGCAGCTCAAGTGGGGGTTCCTACAATGAGCAGTACTTC. Translating it yields CASSSSGGSYNEQYF.